This entry lists 14 T cell receptor beta chains sequenced from one sample in a study of molecular identifiers for immune sequencing clone quantification. TCRdb used MiXCR to reprocess the PCR reads, holding one entry per CDR3 protein. The repertoire includes roughly 71,000 distinct CDR3 sequences, around 20% of them detected once, and approximately 1.5% sits in the top ten. The sample taken for sequencing was naive CD8+ T cells from blood, with Jurkat cell RNA spiked in. Noted subset: FACS-sorted CD8+CD4-CCR7+CD45RA+ naive T cells. The receptor set was obtained from a human donor in good health. Some libraries in this study had Jurkat cell RNA spiked in.

Note on this clonotype: This may stem from a read error, because a much larger clone lies one nucleotide away. The V call is TRBV19, the J call TRBJ2-7; a weak D match, TRBD1 (5 bases). Germline lookup yields CDR1 LNHDA and CDR2 SQIVND (reference sequence). The length of the CDR3 is 14 residues. V was pared by 7 bases and J by 5 bases, with 18 bases between. The CDR3 protein is CASKPVGAAHEQYF. The CDR3 nucleotides are TGTGCCAGTAAGCCGGTTGGGGCTGCCCACGAGCAGTACTTC.

Note on this clonotype: A much larger clone differs by one base, so this may be a read error. This rearrangement joins TRBV11-2 to TRBJ2-7; 9 nucleotides line up with TRBD1. Germline lookup yields CDR1 SGHAT and CDR2 FQNNGV. J gave up 5 bases and V 4 bases, and 6 bases lay outside the gene matches. The CDR3 sequence is 14 residues long. CDR3 sequence reads: CASSSGTGSHEQYF. CDR3 coding DNA: TGTGCCAGCAGCTCCGGGACAGGGTCCCACGAGCAGTACTTC.

This clonotype was found many times. The CDR3 DNA reads as TGTGCCAGCAGCGTTCAGCGGGATTACACCGGGGAGCTGTTTTTT. Translated: CASSVQRDYTGELFF. This chain uses TRBV3-1 with TRBJ2-2; 7 bases are shared with TRBD2. This CDR3 spans 15 amino acids. Germline-derived CDR1 and CDR2 are LGHDT and YNNKEL (reference sequence). V trimming: 5 bases; J trimming: 3 bases; junction bases outside the gene matches: 6.

A note on this clonotype: Possible read error: a much larger clone is one base away. The gene calls are TRBV7-9 and TRBJ2-5, with D maybe TRBD1 (5 bases). V lost 5 bases and J 1 base, leaving 11 bases between the germline ends. The CDR3 covers 14 residues. Germline assignment: CDR1 SEHNR and CDR2 FQNEAQ (reference sequence). CDR3 in amino acids: CASSPDSCQETQYF. Here the CDR3 DNA reads TGTGCCAGCAGCCCAGACAGTTGCCAAGAGACCCAGTACTTC.

This clonotype showed up many times. The CDR3 bases are TGTGCCAGCAGTTATGGAAATGTGATGGCTGAAGCTTTCTTT. It codes for CASSYGNVMAEAFF. The gene calls are TRBV6-2 or TRBV6-3 and TRBJ1-1; D is unresolved. The CDR3 runs 14 residues. With 3 bases removed from V and 6 bases from J, the gap between germline ends came to 14 bases. The V gene's germline CDR1 is MNHEY and CDR2 SVGEGT.

The chain is built from TRBV7-2 and TRBJ2-7, with a tentative D call TRBD2 (6 bases). V was clipped by 5 bases and J by 2 bases, with 13 bases between them. Germline loops: CDR1 SGHTA, CDR2 FQGNSA. The CDR3 is made up of 14 amino acids. CDR3 coding DNA: TGTGCCAGCAGCCCCTGCGGGGTAACCTACGAGCAGTACTTC. Residues: CASSPCGVTYEQYF.

In its sample, this clonotype was seen many times. J is TRBJ2-2 and V is TRBV6-1, with D uncertain. Germline V gene lookup returns CDR1 MNHNS and CDR2 SASEGT. The CDR3 consists of 12 residues. V was cut by 6 bases and J by 6 bases, with 8 bases left in between. As DNA, the CDR3 is TGTGCCAGCAGAAAGGGTTCCGGGGAGCTGTTTTTT. Encoded protein: CASRKGSGELFF.

This clonotype has more than one count but fewer than ten. V is TRBV7-9 and J is TRBJ2-5; no reliable D call. The CDR3 totals 13 residues. V lost 6 bases to trimming and J lost 2 bases, with 10 bases between them. Germline CDR1 is SEHNR and CDR2 is FQNEAQ (reference sequence). The CDR3 DNA is TGTGCCAGCAGAAGGGTTCTACAAGAGACCCAGTACTTC. Amino acid sequence: CASRRVLQETQYF.

In regard to this clonotype: This may stem from a read error, because a much larger clone lies one nucleotide away. V is TRBV14 and J is TRBJ1-2; TRBD1 matches 7 bases. This CDR3 has 15 residues. The V and J ends lost 4 bases and 8 bases, in that order; junction bases with no gene match: 13. Germline V gene lookup returns CDR1 SGHDN and CDR2 FVKESK. Here the CDR3 reads CASSPPGTDHHGYTF. The CDR3 nucleotides are TGTGCCAGCAGCCCCCCCGGGACAGACCACCACGGCTACACCTTC.

This chain joins TRBV19 and TRBJ2-1, with 8 nucleotides matching TRBD2. This CDR3 region has 18 residues. Germline V gives CDR1 LNHDA, CDR2 SQIVND (reference sequence). V shed 0 bases, J shed 2 bases, and the junction held 9 bases outside the gene matches. The CDR3 spells CASSIDREAGLAYNEQFF. The CDR3, as DNA: TGTGCCAGTAGTATAGATCGGGAGGCGGGACTAGCCTACAATGAGCAGTTCTTC.

A single count supports this clonotype. Since a much larger clone is just one base distant, this may be a read error. The chain joins TRBV7-2 to TRBJ2-2; 7 bases are shared with TRBD1. Germline-derived CDR1 and CDR2 are SGHTA and FQGNSA. The CDR3 is 14 amino acids. After removal of 7 bases from V and 7 bases from J, the junction contained 9 bases not matched to a gene. CDR3 nucleotide sequence: TGTGCCAGCACCGGGACAGCAGGGTTCGGGGAGCTGTTTTTT. Translated: CASTGTAGFGELFF.

This clonotype was seen at least ten times. The genes are TRBV11-2 and TRBJ2-5; 9 bases are a match to TRBD1. The CDR3 has 15 amino acids. Trimming took 1 base from V and 7 from J; bases not matched to a gene: 7. Germline loops: CDR1 SGHAT, CDR2 FQNNGV. The CDR3 coding sequence is TGTGCCAGCAGCTTAGTAGGACAGGGGATTGTGACCCAGTACTTC. Its protein is CASSLVGQGIVTQYF.

This clonotype has at least ten counts. V is TRBV6-6 and J is TRBJ1-5; D call uncertain. Germline V gene data show CDR1 as MNHNY and CDR2 as SVGAGI (reference sequence). The V end lost 7 bases, the J end lost 5 bases, and 15 bases lay between the germline ends. The CDR3 has 14 residues. Here the CDR3 DNA reads TGTGCCAGCACTCAAACGGTGGGGTATCAGCCCCAGCATTTT. Encoded protein: CASTQTVGYQPQHF.

This clonotype has more than one count but fewer than ten. CDR3 sequence (DNA): TGCAGCGTTGAAGGGGGCACCTACAATGAGCAGTTCTTC. Its protein is CSVEGGTYNEQFF. This chain connects TRBV29-1 to TRBJ2-1, with D maybe TRBD1 (5 bases). The CDR3 is 13 amino acids. CDR1 SQVTM and CDR2 ANQGSEA come from the germline V gene. V gave up 1 base and J gave up 2 bases, with 6 bases separating them.